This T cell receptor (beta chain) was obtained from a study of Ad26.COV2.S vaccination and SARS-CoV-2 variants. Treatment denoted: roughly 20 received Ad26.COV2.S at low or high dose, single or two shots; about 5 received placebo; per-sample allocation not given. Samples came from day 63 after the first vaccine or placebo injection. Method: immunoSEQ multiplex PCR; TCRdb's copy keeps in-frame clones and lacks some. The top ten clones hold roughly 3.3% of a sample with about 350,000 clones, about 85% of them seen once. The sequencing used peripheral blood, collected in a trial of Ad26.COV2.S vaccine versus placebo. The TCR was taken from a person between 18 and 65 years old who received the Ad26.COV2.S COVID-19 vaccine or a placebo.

The CDR3 DNA reads as TGTGCCAGCAGCATTAGCGGGGGGGTAGGCGACCAGTACTTC. This sequence encodes CASSISGGVGDQYF. The rearrangement links TRBV9 to TRBJ2-5, with 11 bases matching TRBD2. Germline-derived CDR1 and CDR2 are SGDLS and YYNGEE. The CDR3 spans 14 residues. The V segment lost 4 bases and the J segment 10 bases; nucleotides outside the gene matches: 9.